Shown below are 21 T cell receptor beta chains from a single sample sequenced in a study of persistence of HIV-infected CD4 T cells. The libraries were made with immunoSEQ version 4 in survey mode. Generated by immunoSEQ multiplex PCR, the TCRdb table keeps only in-frame clones and is missing some. The table lists 30,000 or so clones, around 82% of them singletons. No antigen is known for these receptors. Stimulation used about 9.2 ug/mL lysate from CMV-infected fibroblasts. Memory cells lacking CD40L and CD69 with high CD45RO were sorted. The sample here was CD4+ T cells sorted from PBMCs after approximately 19-hour stimulation, taken from a patient who received antiretroviral therapy. These TCRs come from an adult man with HIV who was CMV-seropositive.

The chain links TRBV7-9 to TRBJ2-5, with D perhaps matching TRBD1 or TRBD2 (6 bases each). CDR1 SEHNR and CDR2 FQNEAQ come from the germline V gene (reference sequence). Deletions cut 5 bases from V and 2 bases from J, with 18 bases between. CDR3 size: 16 residues. The DNA for the CDR3 is TGTGCCAGCAGCGTAAGAGGGGGGAGAAGTCAAGAGACCCAGTACTTC. Translation gives CASSVRGGRSQETQYF.

The chain combines TRBV18 with TRBJ1-3; the match to TRBD1 covers 9 bases. The CDR3 is made up of 15 amino acids. Trimming removed 6 bases from V and 1 base from J; junction bases left unmatched: 4. Per germline, CDR1 KGHSH and CDR2 LQKENI. CDR3 protein: CASSPTGGSGNTIYF. CDR3 nucleotide sequence: TGTGCCAGCTCGCCGACAGGGGGATCTGGAAACACCATATATTTT.

V usage is TRBV29-1 and J usage is TRBJ2-7, with D perhaps being TRBD1 or TRBD2 (5 bases each). The V end was cut by 5 bases, the J end by 7 bases, with 12 bases between. The CDR3 runs to 11 residues. Per germline, CDR1 SQVTM and CDR2 ANQGSEA. The CDR3 reads CSVRDLGEQYF. The CDR3 DNA reads as TGCAGCGTTCGGGACCTAGGGGAGCAGTACTTC.

The V gene is TRBV7-2, the J gene TRBJ2-1, with 8 bases that match TRBD2. The CDR3 extends over 19 amino acids. The germline CDR1 and CDR2 sequences are SGHTA and FQGNSA. V dropped 2 bases and J dropped 4; count of bases not matched to a gene: 16. The CDR3 bases are TGTGCCAGCAGCTTAAGGGGGATTTCGGAACTAGCGGCATACAATGAGCAGTTCTTC. Encoded protein: CASSLRGISELAAYNEQFF.

Only a few counts were recorded for this clone. V is TRBV9 and J is TRBJ1-4; D gene uncertain. V was cut by 0 bases and J by 5 bases, with 8 bases left in between. This CDR3 is 14 amino acids long. Germline V gene data show CDR1 as SGDLS and CDR2 as YYNGEE. CDR3 nucleotides: TGTGCCAGCAGCGTAGGGGATTCCAATGAAAAACTGTTTTTT. The encoded protein is CASSVGDSNEKLFF.

The chain employs TRBV5-1 and TRBJ2-7; no reliable D call. Germline CDR1 and CDR2: SGHRS and YFSETQ. V lost 4 bases, J lost 3 bases, and 11 bases lay in between. The CDR3 length is 13 residues. The CDR3 is CASSPLVSYEQYF. CDR3 nucleotide sequence: TGCGCCAGCAGCCCCCTCGTCAGCTACGAGCAGTACTTC.

In this sample, this clone turned up once. The chain couples TRBV19 to TRBJ2-7; maybe TRBD2 (5 bases). V lost 10 bases and J lost 3, with 16 bases in between. CDR1 and CDR2 (germline): LNHDA, SQIVND (reference sequence). The CDR3 length is 13 residues. CDR3 DNA: TGTGCCACGACGAGGGCTCCGGGCTACGAGCAGTACTTC. Protein: CATTRAPGYEQYF.

The chain combines TRBV27 with TRBJ2-7; TRBD1 or TRBD2 may be the D gene (6 bases each). The V end was cut by 3 bases, the J end by 2 bases, with 14 bases between. CDR3 length equals 15 residues. Per the germline V gene, CDR1 is MNHEY and CDR2 is SMNVEV (reference sequence). CDR3 DNA sequence: TGTGCCAGCAGTTTCGGGGGCACGCGCACCTACGAGCAGTACTTC. It yields the protein CASSFGGTRTYEQYF.

The CDR3, as DNA: TGTGCCAGCAGCAGGGGCTCCTACGAGCAGTACTTC. This sequence encodes CASSRGSYEQYF. This sequence joins TRBV19 and TRBJ2-7; TRBD1 is a possible D gene (6 bases). This CDR3 has 12 amino acids. Germline V lookup: CDR1 LNHDA, CDR2 SQIVND (reference sequence). V was trimmed by 9 bases and J by 0 bases, leaving 9 bases between them.

This clone occurred once. The chain is built from TRBV6-5 and TRBJ1-1; weak D call: TRBD1 (6 bases). The length of the CDR3 is 15 residues. V was clipped by 0 bases and J by 4 bases, with 12 bases between them. Germline assignment: CDR1 MNHEY and CDR2 SVGAGI. The CDR3 loop reads CASSYSGGRSTEAFF. The CDR3 nucleotides are TGTGCCAGCAGTTACTCGGGGGGCAGGAGCACTGAAGCTTTCTTT.

The chain joins TRBV5-4 to TRBJ1-2, with 8 bases lining up with TRBD1. The CDR3 is 14 residues long. J lost 6 bases, V lost 3 bases, and 7 bases had no gene match. In germline, CDR1 is SGHNT, CDR2 YYREEE (reference sequence). CDR3 protein: CASSSIDRGNGYTF. The CDR3 DNA reads TGTGCCAGCAGCTCAATTGACAGGGGCAATGGCTACACCTTC.

The DNA for the CDR3 is TGCAGTGCTAGTTTCGGGGGGGCCTATGAGACCCAGTACTTC. Protein product: CSASFGGAYETQYF. The rearrangement joins TRBV20-1 to TRBJ2-5; 8 bases align to TRBD2. After removal of 3 bases from V and 5 bases from J, the junction contained 8 bases not matched to a gene. Per germline, CDR1 DFQATT and CDR2 SNEGSKA (reference sequence). The CDR3 totals 14 residues.

The chain carries TRBV7-2 and TRBJ2-1; TRBD1 matches at 8 bases. The CDR3 runs to 16 residues. Germline CDR1 SGHTA, CDR2 FQGNSA. The trim removed 4 bases at V and 0 bases at J, leaving 5 bases unmatched. Here the CDR3 reads CASSSRTGSSYNEQFF. CDR3 DNA sequence: TGTGCCAGCAGCTCCAGGACAGGGAGCTCCTACAATGAGCAGTTCTTC.

In its sample, this clone was seen once. The V call is TRBV18, the J call TRBJ2-3; unclear D gene. There are 14 residues in the CDR3. The ends were cut back, 0 bases at V and 1 base at J, with 5 bases in the middle. Germline assignment: CDR1 KGHSH and CDR2 LQKENI. CDR3 protein: CASSPPTRTDTQYF. CDR3 nucleotide sequence: TGTGCCAGCTCACCACCGACTCGCACAGATACGCAGTATTTT.

This sequence joins TRBV29-1 and TRBJ1-2; 9 positions match TRBD1. This CDR3 region has 14 residues. After removal of 4 bases from V and 2 bases from J, the junction contained 5 bases not matched to a gene. Per germline, CDR1 SQVTM and CDR2 ANQGSEA. The CDR3 sequence: CSVGGTGWNYGYTF. CDR3 DNA sequence: TGCAGCGTTGGGGGGACAGGGTGGAACTATGGCTACACCTTC.

The table lists this clone with a count of one. This sequence joins TRBV18 and TRBJ1-2; 7 bases agree with TRBD1. Looked up from germline, CDR1 is KGHSH and CDR2 is LQKENI. V gave up 3 bases and J gave up 6 bases; unmatched junction bases: 7. This CDR3 is built from 14 residues. The CDR3 region has the DNA TGTGCCAGCTCACCCGGACAGGAACGAGATGGCTACACCTTC. It specifies CASSPGQERDGYTF.

About this clone: The sample has other DNA sequences that encode this CDR3 too. The chain couples TRBV20-1 to TRBJ1-5; D not certain. V was trimmed by 3 bases and J by 1 base, leaving 7 bases between them. The germline V gene has CDR1 DFQATT and CDR2 SNEGSKA (reference sequence). This CDR3 comprises 13 residues. In nucleotides, the CDR3 is TGCAGTGCTAGTCGCGGCAGCAATCAGCCCCAGCATTTT. This gives the protein CSASRGSNQPQHF.

V and J are TRBV19 and TRBJ2-4; 8 bases match TRBD1. V was pared by 4 bases and J by 6 bases, with 11 bases of the junction left unmatched. Germline-derived CDR1 and CDR2 are LNHDA and SQIVND (reference sequence). The CDR3 length is 16 residues. The CDR3 nucleotides read TGTGCCAGTAGTAAGCAGGGGGCCGTTCCCCCAAACATTCAGTACTTC. Its translation: CASSKQGAVPPNIQYF.

The genes are TRBV30 and TRBJ1-3, with TRBD1 identical over 8 bases. Losses at the gene ends were 3 bases for V and 1 base for J; bases not matched to a gene: 2. Looked up from germline, CDR1 is GTSNPN and CDR2 is SVGIG (reference sequence). The CDR3 totals 14 residues. CDR3 protein: CAWRDRASGNTIYF. DNA of the CDR3: TGTGCCTGGAGGGACAGGGCATCTGGAAACACCATATATTTT.

The CDR3 DNA sequence: TGCGCCAGCAGCTTGACAGTCTCTTATGGCTACACCTTC. Protein: CASSLTVSYGYTF. The chain couples TRBV5-1 to TRBJ1-2; D gene unclear. The V gene's germline CDR1 is SGHRS and CDR2 YFSETQ. The V gene lost 1 base and the J gene lost 5 bases, with 9 bases spanning the gap. There are 13 residues in the CDR3.

The rearrangement uses TRBV5-1 and TRBJ1-1; 10 bases are shared with TRBD1. J was trimmed by 4 bases and V by 0 bases; bases with no gene match: 3. There are 15 residues in the CDR3. Per the germline V gene, CDR1 is SGHRS and CDR2 is YFSETQ. This chain's CDR3 is CASSLDGTGVTEAFF. The CDR3 DNA reads as TGCGCCAGCAGCTTGGACGGGACAGGGGTCACTGAAGCTTTCTTT.